One and the same sample provided the 21 T cell receptor beta chains below, sequenced in a study of blood T cell repertoires in COVID-19. Sequencing was performed with immunoSEQ multiplex PCR; in TCRdb, only in-frame clones are kept and a portion is missing. Here the sample spans 150,000 to 200,000 clones, 82% being singletons. What was sequenced was peripheral blood. The source is a woman aged 40-49 years with COVID-19, enrolled during active disease.

The gene calls are TRBV13 and TRBJ2-1, with 9 bases that match TRBD2. The CDR3 covers 16 residues. V was clipped by 2 bases and J by 5 bases; unmatched bases: 7. Germline values: CDR1 PRHDT, CDR2 FYEKMQ (reference sequence). CDR3 sequence: CASSLLAGTFNNEQFF. Written as DNA, the CDR3 is TGTGCCAGCAGCTTACTAGCGGGAACTTTTAACAATGAGCAGTTCTTC.

The chain couples TRBV7-3 to TRBJ2-3, with a possible D match to TRBD2 (6 bases). Germline V lookup: CDR1 SGHTA, CDR2 FQGTGA. The CDR3 length is 16 residues. With 0 bases removed from V and 0 bases from J, the gap between germline ends came to 10 bases. DNA for the CDR3: TGTGCCAGCAGCTTAACTGGGACTTCCAGCACAGATACGCAGTATTTT. This translates into CASSLTGTSSTDTQYF.

The chain employs TRBV2 and TRBJ2-2; a weak D match, TRBD2 (6 bases). The CDR3 extends over 15 amino acids. Deletions cut 4 bases from V and 0 bases from J, with 9 bases between. Germline V lookup: CDR1 SNHLY, CDR2 FYNNEI. The DNA of the CDR3 is TGTGCCAGCAGTGTCGGCGGGGCGAACACCGGGGAGCTGTTTTTT. Translating gives CASSVGGANTGELFF.

The chain carries TRBV11-2 and TRBJ1-6; D gene uncertain. There are 13 residues in the CDR3. The germline V gene has CDR1 SGHAT and CDR2 FQNNGV. V lost 4 bases, J lost 14 bases, and 15 bases lay in between. CDR3 in amino acids: CASSSDWAASLHF. DNA of the CDR3: TGTGCCAGCAGCTCGGACTGGGCGGCTTCCCTCCACTTT.

The chain links TRBV5-1 to TRBJ1-1, with D maybe TRBD1 (5 bases). The CDR3 is 14 amino acids. The V end lost 3 bases, the J end lost 1 base, and 10 bases lay between the germline ends. Germline CDR1 is SGHRS and CDR2 is YFSETQ. The CDR3 protein is CASSWGDGNTEAFF. For the CDR3, the DNA is TGCGCCAGCAGCTGGGGGGACGGGAACACTGAAGCTTTCTTT.

The chain employs TRBV6-2 or TRBV6-3 and TRBJ2-3; 8 positions match TRBD2. V gave up 2 bases and J gave up 7 bases; unmatched junction bases: 11. Germline V CDR1 and CDR2: MNHEY, SVGEGT. The CDR3 contains 16 residues. CDR3 coding DNA: TGTGCCAGCAGTTACGTTACCAGCGGGAGTTTACATACGCAGTATTTT. Amino acid sequence: CASSYVTSGSLHTQYF.

This clone was observed a handful of times. This chain connects TRBV5-6 to TRBJ1-1; 8 bases are a match to TRBD1. After removal of 2 bases from V and 0 bases from J, the junction contained 3 bases not matched to a gene. The CDR3 covers 15 residues. Germline-derived CDR1 and CDR2 are SGHDT and YYEEEE. The CDR3 is CASSLRTGMNTEAFF. In DNA form, the CDR3 reads TGTGCCAGCAGCTTAAGGACAGGGATGAACACTGAAGCTTTCTTT.

The V gene is TRBV27, the J gene TRBJ2-5; 9 positions match TRBD2. This CDR3 is built from 14 residues. Germline CDR1 reads MNHEY; CDR2 reads SMNVEV (reference sequence). The V gene end was trimmed by 2 bases and the J gene end by 12 bases; junction bases not matched to a gene: 10. CDR3 sequence reads: CASSLTRGGLEEYF. The CDR3 coding sequence is TGTGCCAGCAGTTTAACGCGGGGGGGCCTTGAGGAGTACTTC.

V is TRBV7-6 and J is TRBJ2-3, with 8 bases that match TRBD1. CDR3 length equals 15 residues. CDR1 is SGHVS, CDR2 FNYEAQ, per germline. The ends lost 5 bases at V and 2 bases at J; junction bases unmatched: 6. In nucleotides, the CDR3 is TGTGCCAGCAGCCCAAGACAGGGGATCACAGATACGCAGTATTTT. This encodes CASSPRQGITDTQYF.

The chain uses TRBV6-5 and TRBJ2-7; 8 bases match TRBD1. The CDR3 is made up of 13 amino acids. Trimming took 6 bases from V and 5 from J; bases not matched to a gene: 6. In germline, CDR1 is MNHEY, CDR2 SVGAGI. This chain's CDR3 is CASSLTGANEQYF. DNA for the CDR3: TGTGCCAGCAGCTTGACAGGGGCAAACGAGCAGTACTTC.

The chain employs TRBV5-4 and TRBJ2-3, with unresolved D. V lost 4 bases and J 1 base, leaving 10 bases between the germline ends. This CDR3 spans 14 amino acids. From germline, CDR1 is SGHNT and CDR2 YYREEE (reference sequence). The CDR3 here is CASSPGYGTDTQYF. The CDR3 DNA sequence: TGTGCCAGCAGCCCCGGGTATGGCACAGATACGCAGTATTTT.

This clone was picked up a small number of times. CDR3: CASSPGGGTFF. The DNA for the CDR3 is TGTGCCAGCAGCCCAGGGGGCGGCACTTTCTTT. The J gene is TRBJ1-1, the V gene TRBV7-9; TRBD1 aligns across 8 bases. This CDR3 spans 11 amino acids. Per germline, CDR1 SEHNR and CDR2 FQNEAQ (reference sequence). V was pared by 5 bases and J by 12 bases, with 5 bases of the junction left unmatched.

This chain joins TRBV6-5 and TRBJ1-3; D might be TRBD1 (5 bases). Germline CDR1 MNHEY, CDR2 SVGAGI. Between the trimmed V and J ends, which lost 6 bases and 4 bases, there was a span of 13 bases. The CDR3 covers 14 residues. As DNA, the CDR3 is TGTGCCAGCAGAAAAGGGGTCTCCGGAAACACCATATATTTT. Translation gives CASRKGVSGNTIYF.

The chain joins TRBV4-1 to TRBJ1-2; D is possibly TRBD1 (6 bases). With 0 bases removed from V and 4 bases from J, the gap between germline ends came to 21 bases. Per the germline V gene, CDR1 is MGHRA and CDR2 is YSYEKL. The CDR3 is 18 amino acids. This CDR3 reads CASSQEPLDSAAFYGYTF. CDR3 coding DNA: TGCGCCAGCAGCCAAGAGCCTTTGGACAGTGCTGCTTTCTATGGCTACACCTTC.

This clone was seen many times. This chain joins TRBV9 and TRBJ2-1; D is ambiguous. The CDR3 has 13 residues. V was trimmed by 4 bases and J by 9 bases, leaving 14 bases between them. Germline CDR1 and CDR2: SGDLS and YYNGEE. In nucleotides, the CDR3 is TGTGCCAGCAGCCCCCGCCTAGAAGGTGAGCAGTTCTTC. This sequence encodes CASSPRLEGEQFF. The full variable domain, rest sourced from reference TRBV9 and TRBJ2-1, is DSGVTQTPKHLITATGQRVTLRCSPRSGDLSVYWYQQSLDQGLQFLIQYYNGEERAKGNILERFSAQQFPDLHSELNLSSLELGDSALYFCASSPRLEGEQFFGPGTRLTVL.

The chain joins TRBV2 to TRBJ2-5; the D gene is possibly TRBD2 (5 bases). V gave up 6 bases and J gave up 5 bases, with 16 bases separating them. CDR1 is SNHLY, CDR2 FYNNEI, per germline. The CDR3 runs to 14 residues. This CDR3 is CASSPSPRYETQYF. The CDR3 nucleotides are TGTGCCAGCAGCCCTAGCCCCCGTTATGAGACCCAGTACTTC.

V and J are TRBV6-6 and TRBJ1-5; the match to TRBD1 covers 8 bases. This CDR3 contains 15 residues. V dropped 6 bases and J dropped 4; count of bases not matched to a gene: 8. Per the germline V gene, CDR1 is MNHNY and CDR2 is SVGAGI (reference sequence). The CDR3 DNA follows: TGTGCCAGCAGCCGGGACAGGAGGGGGAATCAGCCCCAGCATTTT. Protein: CASSRDRRGNQPQHF.

CDR3 in DNA: TGTGCCAGCTCACCAGGAGGAGAAAGTGGTTCACCCCTCCACTTT. It translates to CASSPGGESGSPLHF. The chain carries TRBV18 and TRBJ1-6; D not resolved. The CDR3 is 15 residues long. Germline CDR1 reads KGHSH; CDR2 reads LQKENI. V was cut by 2 bases and J by 9 bases, with 14 bases left in between.

The V and J genes are TRBV11-2 and TRBJ2-2; TRBD2 is a possible D gene (6 bases). V shed 1 base and J shed 0 bases, with 9 bases lying between them. The germline V gene encodes CDR1 SGHAT and CDR2 FQNNGV. The CDR3 consists of 16 residues. CDR3 bases: TGTGCCAGCAGCTTAGCGGGGGTTTCGAACACCGGGGAGCTGTTTTTT. This sequence encodes CASSLAGVSNTGELFF.

The rearrangement links TRBV28 to TRBJ1-2; a possible D gene is TRBD1 (5 bases). Germline V gene lookup returns CDR1 MDHEN and CDR2 SYDVKM. The V and J ends lost 1 base and 6 bases respectively, with 9 bases between them. CDR3 length: 13 amino acids. CDR3 residues: CASSLSGVNGYTF. In DNA, the CDR3 is TGTGCCAGCAGTTTATCGGGGGTCAATGGCTACACCTTC.

This clone has only one observation. The chain employs TRBV7-8 and TRBJ1-2; 7 positions agree with TRBD1. CDR3 length: 14 residues. Germline V gene lookup returns CDR1 SGHVS and CDR2 FQNEAQ. Losses at the gene ends were 4 bases for V and 5 bases for J; bases not matched to a gene: 7. CDR3 region: CASSYATGSYGYTF. CDR3 in DNA: TGTGCCAGCAGCTACGCGACAGGGTCATATGGCTACACCTTC. Filled out from reference TRBV7-8 and TRBJ1-2, the complete variable domain reads GAGVSQSPRYKVAKRGQDVALRCDPISGHVSLFWYQQALGQGPEFLTYFQNEAQLDKSGLPSDRFFAERPEGSVSTLKIQRTQQEDSAVYLCASSYATGSYGYTFGSGTRLTVV.